The TCR beta chain under discussion was sequenced for a study of T cells in Graves' hyperthyroidism and ophthalmopathy. Study-wide points: In the blood, most expanded thyroid clonotypes above 0.001 appeared as well.

This CDR3 region has 12 residues. CDR1 is MDHEN and CDR2 is SYDVKM in the germline V gene. The V and J ends lost 5 bases and 6 bases respectively, with 11 bases between them. Note on this clonotype: Its cognate antigen is unknown.

Clinical symptoms, serum thyroxine and TRAb, thyroid ultrasound and orbital computed tomography together formed the diagnostic basis. Amplified regions were TCR beta CDR3 sequences from RNA transcripts. HTBI primers were employed in a first-round RT-PCR of the TCR CDR3. TCRdb reanalysed the multiplex PCR reads using MiXCR and keeps one entry per CDR3 protein. This sample carries under 800,000 distinct CDR3 sequences, around 13% of them seen once, and the ten largest clones take 10% to 13%. Sequenced: blood. The rearrangement joins TRBV28 to TRBJ2-7; D perhaps matches TRBD2 (6 bases). This TCR was recovered from a woman aged 18-29 years with Graves' hyperthyroidism. The CDR3 is CASSPWRVEQYF. The DNA of the CDR3 is TGTGCCAGCAGTCCCTGGAGGGTCGAGCAGTACTTC.